A selection of T cell receptor beta chains follows, all from one sample in a study of CD8 T cells in Susac syndrome. TCRdb independently ran MiXCR on the immunoSEQ multiplex PCR reads; one entry per CDR3 protein. The sample shows fewer than 85,000 distinct CDR3 sequences, approximately 94% of them seen only once. Input material: CD8+ T cells from PBMCs. Receptors originate from a human donor with multiple sclerosis. Each CDR3 is given with its conserved first and last residue. The D gene is left open where the match is weak. Some rows mark clone size as missing; the rest say once, few, many or name a class of expanded clone.

j_call clone_size v_call d_call cdr3_aa cdr3_nt
TRBJ1-2 NA TRBV7-6 TRBD1 CASSLGQGRGYTF TGTGCCAGCAGCTTAGGACAGGGCCGCGGCTACACCTTC
TRBJ1-3 once TRBV12-3/TRBV12-4 NA CASRPQGVPGNTIYF TGTGCCAGCAGGCCTCAGGGTGTCCCTGGAAACACCATATATTTT
TRBJ2-2 NA TRBV27 NA CASTTLAGELFF TGTGCCAGCACCACGTTGGCCGGGGAGCTGTTTTTT
TRBJ2-7 NA TRBV27 TRBD2 CASSSRTSVPYEQYF TGTGCCAGCAGTTCCCGGACTAGCGTGCCTTACGAGCAGTACTTC
TRBJ2-2 NA TRBV20-1 TRBD1 CSARRPGQETFPNTGELFF TGCAGTGCTAGAAGACCGGGACAGGAGACCTTCCCGAACACCGGGGAGCTGTTTTTT
TRBJ1-6 once TRBV29-1 NA CSVWEGSYNSPLHF TGCAGCGTTTGGGAAGGATCCTATAATTCACCCCTCCACTTT
TRBJ1-5 NA TRBV10-2 NA CASSESQAKGPQHF TGCGCCAGCAGTGAGTCACAGGCAAAAGGGCCCCAGCATTTT
TRBJ1-3 NA TRBV9 NA CASSVDPDSSSPLSSGNTIYF TGTGCCAGCAGCGTAGACCCGGATAGCTCAAGTCCCCTAAGCTCTGGAAACACCATATATTTT
TRBJ1-1 NA TRBV9 TRBD1 CASSDSDRGDTEAFF TGTGCCAGCAGCGACTCCGACAGGGGGGACACTGAAGCTTTCTTT
TRBJ1-1 NA TRBV19 NA CASSWLGAEAFF TGTGCCAGTAGTTGGCTCGGGGCGGAAGCTTTCTTT
TRBJ2-5 NA TRBV4-1 TRBD2 CASSQGSGLAGGQETQYF TGCGCCAGCAGCCAGGGGAGCGGACTAGCGGGGGGTCAAGAGACCCAGTACTTC
TRBJ1-2 NA TRBV12-3/TRBV12-4 NA CASSSDSYGYTF TGTGCCAGCAGTTCGGACAGTTATGGCTACACCTTC
TRBJ1-5 once TRBV27 NA CASSLYGKLSNQPQHF TGTGCCAGCAGTTTATACGGGAAACTTAGCAATCAGCCCCAGCATTTT
TRBJ1-1 NA TRBV9 NA CASSVGGEGTEAFF TGTGCCAGCAGCGTAGGAGGGGAAGGCACTGAAGCTTTCTTT
TRBJ2-5 NA TRBV5-1 NA CASSPARGGLPYF TGCGCCAGCAGCCCGGCCCGGGGAGGTCTTCCCTACTTC
TRBJ2-7 NA TRBV5-6 TRBD2 CASSSGLAGASSYEQYF TGTGCCAGCAGCTCGGGACTAGCGGGGGCCTCCTCCTACGAGCAGTACTTC
TRBJ1-4 NA TRBV3-1 NA CASHSRRGGEKLFF TGTGCCAGCCATTCTCGAAGAGGTGGTGAAAAACTGTTTTTT
TRBJ2-5 NA TRBV7-2 TRBD2 CASSLARGGVATQYF TGTGCCAGCAGCTTAGCGCGGGGGGGAGTGGCGACCCAGTACTTC
TRBJ1-1 NA TRBV3-1 NA CASSQGPGMNTEAFF TGTGCCAGCAGCCAAGGACCAGGGATGAACACTGAAGCTTTCTTT
TRBJ2-1 NA TRBV6-5 NA CASSLTSIPRNEQFF TGTGCCAGCAGTCTGACTAGTATCCCTCGCAATGAGCAGTTCTTC
TRBJ1-6 NA TRBV20-1 NA CSARGGDNSPLHF TGCAGTGCTAGAGGGGGGGACAATTCACCCCTCCACTTT
TRBJ2-1 NA TRBV2 TRBD2 CASRLGGSSYNEQFF TGTGCCAGCAGGTTGGGGGGGAGCTCCTACAATGAGCAGTTCTTC
TRBJ2-7 NA TRBV7-9 NA CASSPPDGSYEQYF TGTGCCAGCAGCCCTCCGGACGGTTCCTACGAGCAGTACTTC
TRBJ1-4 NA TRBV7-6 NA CASSSNTVYATNEKLFF TGTGCCAGCAGCTCAAATACAGTTTACGCAACTAATGAAAAACTGTTTTTT
TRBJ1-1 NA TRBV12-3/TRBV12-4 NA CASSWAGLRDTEAFF TGTGCCAGCAGTTGGGCAGGGCTAAGGGACACTGAAGCTTTCTTT
TRBJ1-1 NA TRBV27 NA CASSPPGGNTEAFF TGTGCCAGCAGTCCGCCTGGGGGGAACACTGAAGCTTTCTTT
TRBJ2-4 NA TRBV7-9 TRBD1 CASSTTTGMKYSSIQYF TGTGCCAGCAGCACCACGACAGGGATGAAATATTCAAGCATTCAGTACTTC
TRBJ2-1 once TRBV6-5 NA CASSYSLGSNEQFF TGTGCCAGCAGTTACTCTCTGGGTTCCAATGAGCAGTTCTTC
TRBJ1-1 NA TRBV29-1 NA CSVDIGGTEAFF TGCAGCGTTGATATTGGGGGGACTGAAGCTTTCTTT
TRBJ1-2 once TRBV29-1 NA CSVEEPSGDGYTF TGCAGCGTTGAAGAACCCTCAGGGGATGGCTACACCTTC
TRBJ2-7 NA TRBV2 TRBD1 CASSERTGSYEQYF TGTGCCAGCAGTGAACGGACAGGGTCCTACGAGCAGTACTTC
TRBJ1-1 once TRBV19 NA CASSVGTFQAAFF TGTGCCAGTAGTGTTGGGACCTTCCAGGCGGCTTTCTTT
TRBJ2-7 once TRBV6-5 NA CASSYAVGTHLYEQYF TGTGCCAGCAGTTACGCCGTCGGGACACATCTCTACGAGCAGTACTTC
TRBJ1-4 NA TRBV29-1 NA CSVETGLDEKLFF TGCAGCGTAGAAACAGGGCTGGATGAAAAACTGTTTTTT
TRBJ2-1 once TRBV29-1 NA CSVEGGPEYEQFF TGCAGCGTTGAAGGTGGCCCCGAGTACGAGCAGTTCTTC
TRBJ2-2 NA TRBV6-5 NA CASSYSGTGELFF TGTGCCAGCAGTTACTCGGGCACCGGGGAGCTGTTTTTT
TRBJ2-7 NA TRBV7-9 TRBD2 CASSRLAEEQYF TGTGCCAGCAGCAGACTAGCGGAGGAGCAGTACTTC
TRBJ1-2 once TRBV14 TRBD1 CASSQRQGASGYTF TGTGCCAGCAGCCAGAGACAGGGGGCTTCTGGCTACACCTTC